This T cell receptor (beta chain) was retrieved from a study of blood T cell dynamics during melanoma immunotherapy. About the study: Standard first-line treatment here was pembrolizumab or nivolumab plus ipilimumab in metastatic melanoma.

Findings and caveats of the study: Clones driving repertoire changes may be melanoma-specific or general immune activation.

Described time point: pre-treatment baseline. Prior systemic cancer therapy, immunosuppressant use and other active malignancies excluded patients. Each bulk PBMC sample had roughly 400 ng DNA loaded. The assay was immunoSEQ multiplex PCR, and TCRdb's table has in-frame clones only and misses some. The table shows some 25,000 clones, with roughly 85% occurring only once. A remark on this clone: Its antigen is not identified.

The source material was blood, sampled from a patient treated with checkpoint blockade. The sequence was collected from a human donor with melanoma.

CDR3 residues: CASSPTGFDYEQYF. In DNA, the CDR3 is TGTGCCAGCTCACCAACAGGGTTCGACTACGAGCAGTACTTC. The rearrangement joins TRBV18 to TRBJ2-7, with D maybe TRBD1 (6 bases). The V and J ends lost 2 bases and 3 bases respectively, with 11 bases between them. The CDR3 contains 14 residues. Germline V gene lookup returns CDR1 KGHSH and CDR2 LQKENI.